This T cell receptor beta chain was documented in a study of metastatic and nonmetastatic thyroid tumors. Looking at the study overall: Thyroid patients, malignant and benign, had repertoires compared across blood and tumor or nodule tissue.

TCRdb re-called clones from the PCR reads using MiXCR. The sample records over 7,500 clones, approximately 24% being singletons. General study points: Significantly greater TCR beta diversity was reportedly found in malignant thyroid tumors than in benign nodules (in blood and tumor).

Every patient was untreated before thyroid surgery. On this clone itself: Its antigen is unidentified.

The sample was adjacent normal tissue. This TCR came from a female donor with papillary thyroid cancer or a benign thyroid nodule (not recorded which). Some clones in this sample may be carry-over from other donors' samples.

In nucleotides, the CDR3 is TGCAGTTCCGACCGAATACTCAAAAAAGCGGGAGCCACCCACGAGCAGTACTTC. This gives the protein CSSDRILKKAGATHEQYF. The rearrangement links TRBV20-1 to TRBJ2-7; TRBD2 matches at 8 bases. CDR1 and CDR2 (germline): DFQATT, SNEGSKA (reference sequence). The CDR3 has 18 residues. After removal of 8 bases from V and 5 bases from J, the junction contained 26 bases not matched to a gene.